The 5 T cell receptor beta chains given below trace back to one sample, sequenced in a study of T cells in Graves' hyperthyroidism and ophthalmopathy. Researchers amplified the TCR beta CDR3 regions from RNA transcripts. The HTBI primer set drove a first-round RT-PCR of the TCR CDR3. TCRdb reprocessed the multiplex PCR reads via MiXCR and lists one record per CDR3 protein. This repertoire shows hundreds of thousands of distinct CDR3 sequences, roughly 40% found once; its top ten account for 8.9%. Sequencing used blood. The receptors shown here come from a young man with Graves' hyperthyroidism.

A word on this clonotype: A much bigger clone sits one base away, suggesting this may be a read error. The chain is built from TRBV7-9 and TRBJ2-5; no clear D gene. CDR3 size: 13 residues. CDR1 is SEHNR and CDR2 is FQNEAQ in the germline V gene (reference sequence). V was shortened by 6 bases and J by 5 bases, with 13 bases between the two germline ends. The CDR3 DNA reads as TGTGCCAGCAGGCCCCAGAGTCAGGAGACCCAGTACTTC. It translates to CASRPQSQETQYF.

This chain connects TRBV7-2 to TRBJ2-6; possible D gene TRBD1, 6 bases. Germline V gives CDR1 SGHTA, CDR2 FQGNSA. The CDR3 is made up of 18 amino acids. The germline V and J ends were trimmed by 4 bases and 1 base, with 17 bases remaining between them. The CDR3 DNA follows: TGTGCCAGCAGCTCTAGGGCAGGGGAAAGGTCTGGGGCCAACGTCCTGACTTTC. Protein sequence: CASSSRAGERSGANVLTF. Filled out from reference TRBV7-2 and TRBJ2-6, the complete variable domain reads GAGVSQSPSNKVTEKGKDVELRCDPISGHTALYWYRQSLGQGLEFLIYFQGNSAPDKSGLPSDRFSAERTGGSVSTLTIQRTQQEDSAVYLCASSSRAGERSGANVLTFGAGSRLTVL.

The V and J genes are TRBV29-1 and TRBJ1-2; 9 bases agree with TRBD1. Losses at the gene ends were 1 base for V and 5 bases for J; bases not matched to a gene: 2. The germline gives CDR1 SQVTM, CDR2 ANQGSEA. The CDR3 runs to 13 residues. The CDR3 bases are TGCAGCGTTGAAGGGACAGGGGTATATGGCTACACCTTC. The encoded protein is CSVEGTGVYGYTF. Drawing the rest from reference TRBV29-1 and TRBJ1-2, the complete variable domain is SAVISQKPSRDICQRGTSLTIQCQVDSQVTMMFWYRQQPGQSLTLIATANQGSEATYESGFVIDKFPISRPNLTFSTLTVSNMSPEDSSIYLCSVEGTGVYGYTFGSGTRLTVV.

The sample holds many counts of this clonotype. A read error may produce the germline difference seen at one junction end. The chain carries TRBV5-1 and TRBJ2-2; 8 bases fit TRBD1. Per germline, CDR1 SGHRS and CDR2 YFSETQ. The CDR3 extends over 15 amino acids. The CDR3 nucleotides are TGTGCTAGCAGCACCGGGACAGGGAACACCGGGGAGCTGTTTTTT. Amino acids: CASSTGTGNTGELFF.

This chain uses TRBV5-1 with TRBJ2-6; the D gene is possibly TRBD2 (5 bases). The CDR3 is 17 residues long. V shed 4 bases and J shed 0 bases, with 14 bases lying between them. Germline V gives CDR1 SGHRS, CDR2 YFSETQ. Here the CDR3 DNA reads TGCGCCAGCAGCCCTTCATGGGGAGACTCTGGGGCCAACGTCCTGACTTTC. Translating it yields CASSPSWGDSGANVLTF.